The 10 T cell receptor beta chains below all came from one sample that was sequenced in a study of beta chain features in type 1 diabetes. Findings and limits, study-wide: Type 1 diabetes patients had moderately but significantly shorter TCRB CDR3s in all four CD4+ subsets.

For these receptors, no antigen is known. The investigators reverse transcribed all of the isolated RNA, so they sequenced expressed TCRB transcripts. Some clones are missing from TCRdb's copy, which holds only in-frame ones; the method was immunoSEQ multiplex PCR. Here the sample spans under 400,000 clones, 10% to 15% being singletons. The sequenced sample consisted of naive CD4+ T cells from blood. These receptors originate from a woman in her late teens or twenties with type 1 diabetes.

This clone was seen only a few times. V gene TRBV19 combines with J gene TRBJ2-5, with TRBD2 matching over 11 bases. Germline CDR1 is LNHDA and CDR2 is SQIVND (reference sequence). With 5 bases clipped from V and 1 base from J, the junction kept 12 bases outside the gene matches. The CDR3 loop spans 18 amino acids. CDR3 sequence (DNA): TGTGCCAGTAGTGAGGCACTAGCGGGGGCCTTACTCCAAGAGACCCAGTACTTC. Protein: CASSEALAGALLQETQYF. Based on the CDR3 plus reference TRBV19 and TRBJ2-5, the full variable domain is DGGITQSPKYLFRKEGQNVTLSCEQNLNHDAMYWYRQDPGQGLRLIYYSQIVNDFQKGDIAEGYSVSREKKESFPLTVTSAQKNPTAFYLCASSEALAGALLQETQYFGPGTRLLVL.

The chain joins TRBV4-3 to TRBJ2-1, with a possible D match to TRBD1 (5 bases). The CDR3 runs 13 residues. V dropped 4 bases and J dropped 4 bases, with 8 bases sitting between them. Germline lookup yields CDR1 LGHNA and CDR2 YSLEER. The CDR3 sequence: CASSLQAYNEQFF. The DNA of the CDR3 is TGCGCCAGCAGCCTACAGGCTTACAATGAGCAGTTCTTC.

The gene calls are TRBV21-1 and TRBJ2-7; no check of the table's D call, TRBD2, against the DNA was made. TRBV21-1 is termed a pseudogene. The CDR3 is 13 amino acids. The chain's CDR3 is CASRPIGGDEQYF. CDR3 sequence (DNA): TGTGCCAGCAGGCCTATTGGAGGCGACGAGCAGTACTTC.

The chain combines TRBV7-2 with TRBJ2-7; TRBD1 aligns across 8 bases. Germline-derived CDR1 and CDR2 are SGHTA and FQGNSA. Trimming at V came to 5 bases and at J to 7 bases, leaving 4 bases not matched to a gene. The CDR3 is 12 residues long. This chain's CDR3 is CASSADRVEQYF. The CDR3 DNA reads TGTGCCAGCAGCGCGGACAGGGTTGAGCAGTACTTC.

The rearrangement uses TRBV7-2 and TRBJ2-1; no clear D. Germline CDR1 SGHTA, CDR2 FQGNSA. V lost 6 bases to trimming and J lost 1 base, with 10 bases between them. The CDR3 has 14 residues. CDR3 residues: CASSPAVSYNEQFF. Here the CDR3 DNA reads TGTGCCAGCAGTCCGGCGGTGTCCTACAATGAGCAGTTCTTC.

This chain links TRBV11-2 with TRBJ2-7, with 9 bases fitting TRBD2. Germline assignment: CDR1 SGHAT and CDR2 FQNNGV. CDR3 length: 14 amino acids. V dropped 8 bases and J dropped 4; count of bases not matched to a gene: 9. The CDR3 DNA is TGTGCCAGCTCCCCTCTAGCGGGGTTGTACGAGCAGTACTTC. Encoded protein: CASSPLAGLYEQYF.

This CDR3 reads CASSLRDISYNEQFF. CDR3 DNA sequence: TGTGCCAGCAGCCTCCGGGACATCTCCTACAATGAGCAGTTCTTC. The gene calls are TRBV7-9 and TRBJ2-1; D may be TRBD1 (6 bases). The V gene lost 5 bases and the J gene lost 0 bases, with 11 bases spanning the gap. CDR3 length: 15 residues. In germline, CDR1 is SEHNR, CDR2 FQNEAQ (reference sequence).

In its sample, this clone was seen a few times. CDR3 sequence: CAWGRQGSTEAFF. CDR3 coding DNA: TGTGCCTGGGGCAGACAGGGGTCCACTGAAGCTTTCTTT. V usage is TRBV30 and J usage is TRBJ1-1; 8 nucleotides align to TRBD1. CDR1 and CDR2 (germline): GTSNPN, SVGIG (reference sequence). There are 13 residues in the CDR3. Trimming cost V 5 bases and J 4 bases; bases outside gene matches: 6.

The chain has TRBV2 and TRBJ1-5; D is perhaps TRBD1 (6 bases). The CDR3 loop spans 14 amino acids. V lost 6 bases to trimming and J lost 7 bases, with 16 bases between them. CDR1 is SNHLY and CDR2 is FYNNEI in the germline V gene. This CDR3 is CASRGTGLGQPQHF. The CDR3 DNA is TGTGCCAGCAGAGGAACAGGGTTGGGACAGCCCCAGCATTTT.

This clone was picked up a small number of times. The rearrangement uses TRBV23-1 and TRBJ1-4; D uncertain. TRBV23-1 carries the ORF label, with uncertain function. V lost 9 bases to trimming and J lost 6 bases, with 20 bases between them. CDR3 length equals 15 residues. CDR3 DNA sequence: TGCGCCAGGGGTGACCGGAAAATCGGGGATGAAAAACTGTTTTTT. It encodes CARGDRKIGDEKLFF.